This entry features one T cell receptor (beta chain) sequence. Data came from immunoSEQ multiplex PCR; TCRdb stores just in-frame clones and leaves some out. Altogether roughly 150,000 clones are present, about four fifths being singletons, with the ten largest covering about 1.9%. This sample was taken from a study of cytotoxic CD8 clonotypes in ibrutinib-treated CLL. Study information: Within the patient group, under 12 were relapsed/refractory and roughly 16 treatment-naive, and approximately 17 were IGHV unmutated.

Germline lookup yields CDR1 SGHRS and CDR2 YFSETQ. The CDR3 covers 14 residues. V lost 7 bases to trimming and J lost 1 base, with 15 bases between them. Sequences were derived from PBMCs, sampled after 12 months of ibrutinib treatment. The TCR was taken from a human donor with chronic lymphocytic leukemia. The genes are TRBV5-1 and TRBJ2-7; D is possibly TRBD2 (5 bases). CDR3 in DNA: TGCGCCAGCGGGCTGTGGGAGCCTTCCTACGAGCAGTACTTC. This codes for CASGLWEPSYEQYF.